Listed here are 9 T cell receptor beta chains from one sample, sequenced in a study of blood T cell repertoires in COVID-19. Profiling relied on immunoSEQ multiplex PCR, and the TCRdb table lists in-frame clones only, not all of them. The sample lists about 200,000 clones; around 86% were seen once. The sequenced sample consisted of PBMCs or T cells enriched from blood (not recorded which). These receptors all come from a man aged 40-49 years with acute COVID-19.

In DNA form, the CDR3 reads TGTGCCAGCAGCCGCGGACTAGGGCCCAATGAGCAGTTCTTC. Translating gives CASSRGLGPNEQFF. V is TRBV5-4 and J is TRBJ2-1; the match to TRBD2 covers 7 bases. Germline V gene lookup returns CDR1 SGHNT and CDR2 YYREEE (reference sequence). This CDR3 comprises 14 residues. V trimming: 4 bases; J trimming: 6 bases; junction bases outside the gene matches: 7. Combining the CDR3 with reference TRBV5-4 and TRBJ2-1 gives the whole variable domain ETGVTQSPTHLIKTRGQQVTLRCSSQSGHNTVSWYQQALGQGPQFIFQYYREEENGRGNFPPRFSGLQFPNYSSELNVNALELDDSALYLCASSRGLGPNEQFFGPGTRLTVL.

The chain joins TRBV3-1 (or the pseudogene TRBV3-2) to TRBJ2-5, with TRBD2 identical over 8 bases. The CDR3 runs to 15 residues. Looked up from germline, CDR1 is LGHDT and CDR2 is YNNKEL (reference sequence). V shed 1 base and J 5 bases; nucleotides not matched to a gene: 6. DNA for the CDR3: TGTGCCAGCAGCCAAGTAAGCGGGAGCGAGGAGACCCAGTACTTC. Encoded protein: CASSQVSGSEETQYF.

The CDR3 DNA is TGTGCCAGCAGTGAGGAGACTAGCGGTTACAATGAGCAGTTCTTC. Translation gives CASSEETSGYNEQFF. The rearrangement links TRBV6-4 to TRBJ2-1; 9 nucleotides line up with TRBD2. The junction had 4 bases not matched to a gene; V was cut back by 3 bases and J by 4 bases. The CDR3 covers 15 residues. The V gene's germline CDR1 is MRHNA and CDR2 SNTAGT.

The count of this clone is one. This chain links TRBV19 with TRBJ1-1; no definite D call. V lost 7 bases to trimming and J lost 11 bases, with 14 bases between them. The V gene's germline CDR1 is LNHDA and CDR2 SQIVND (reference sequence). CDR3 length equals 11 residues. The CDR3 region has the DNA TGTGCCAGTAACTCCTTCAGGTCGGCTTTCTTT. Translating gives CASNSFRSAFF.

This chain links TRBV7-2 with TRBJ1-5, with D possibly being TRBD1 (6 bases). V gave up 3 bases and J gave up 10 bases, with 16 bases separating them. Germline V gene data show CDR1 as SGHTA and CDR2 as FQGNSA. CDR3 length equals 14 residues. For the CDR3, the DNA is TGTGCCAGCAGCTTGGGACAAGTCTCTACACCCCAGCATTTT. Amino acid sequence: CASSLGQVSTPQHF. Looking up the rest from reference TRBV7-2 and TRBJ1-5 gives the full variable domain: GAGVSQSPSNKVTEKGKDVELRCDPISGHTALYWYRQSLGQGLEFLIYFQGNSAPDKSGLPSDRFSAERTGGSVSTLTIQRTQQEDSAVYLCASSLGQVSTPQHFGDGTRLSIL.

This chain uses TRBV9 with TRBJ1-1; possibly TRBD1 for D (6 bases). This CDR3 region has 12 residues. Germline assignment: CDR1 SGDLS and CDR2 YYNGEE. Trimming pared 0 bases from V and 11 bases from J, leaving 11 bases between. CDR3 sequence reads: CASSVGEGDAFF. The CDR3 coding sequence is TGTGCCAGCAGCGTAGGAGAGGGGGATGCTTTCTTT.

The chain uses TRBV18 and TRBJ1-1; D is unclear. The CDR3 has 14 amino acids. V shed 3 bases and J shed 5 bases, with 13 bases lying between them. Germline V gene sequence: CDR1 KGHSH, CDR2 LQKENI. The CDR3 reads CASSPSTRRTEAFF. DNA for the CDR3: TGTGCCAGCTCACCTTCCACCCGGAGGACTGAAGCTTTCTTT.

The chain recombines TRBV7-9 with TRBJ2-3; D gene uncertain. The CDR3 sequence is 12 residues long. Germline V lookup: CDR1 SEHNR, CDR2 FQNEAQ (reference sequence). Deletions cut 5 bases from V and 6 bases from J, with 9 bases between. CDR3 DNA: TGTGCCAGCAGCCGACCCGGGGATACGCAGTATTTT. Translated: CASSRPGDTQYF.

The rearrangement uses TRBV5-3 and TRBJ2-1; D perhaps matches TRBD1 (6 bases). TRBV5-3 is an ORF for which the function is uncertain. The length of the CDR3 is 15 residues. The CDR3 sequence is CAECPKGEFYNEQFF. For the CDR3, the DNA is TGTGCTGAGTGCCCCAAGGGGGAATTCTACAATGAGCAGTTCTTC.